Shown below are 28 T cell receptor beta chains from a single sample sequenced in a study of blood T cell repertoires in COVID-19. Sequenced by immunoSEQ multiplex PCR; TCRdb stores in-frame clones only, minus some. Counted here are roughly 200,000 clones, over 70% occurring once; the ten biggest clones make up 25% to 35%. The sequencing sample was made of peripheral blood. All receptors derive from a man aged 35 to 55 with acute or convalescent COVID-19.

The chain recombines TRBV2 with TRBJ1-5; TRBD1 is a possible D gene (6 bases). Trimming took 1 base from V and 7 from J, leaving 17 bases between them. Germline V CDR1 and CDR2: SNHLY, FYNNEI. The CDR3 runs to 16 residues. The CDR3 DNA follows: TGTGCCAGCAGTGAAGTGCGGGGGGCGCTGGGGCAGCCCCAGCATTTT. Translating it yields CASSEVRGALGQPQHF.

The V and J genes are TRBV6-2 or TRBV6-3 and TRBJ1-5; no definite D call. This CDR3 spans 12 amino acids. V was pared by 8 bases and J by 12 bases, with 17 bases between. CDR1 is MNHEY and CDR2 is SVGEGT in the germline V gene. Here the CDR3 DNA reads TGTGCCAGCGGCCCCGGACTGCATCTCCAGCATTTT. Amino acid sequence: CASGPGLHLQHF.

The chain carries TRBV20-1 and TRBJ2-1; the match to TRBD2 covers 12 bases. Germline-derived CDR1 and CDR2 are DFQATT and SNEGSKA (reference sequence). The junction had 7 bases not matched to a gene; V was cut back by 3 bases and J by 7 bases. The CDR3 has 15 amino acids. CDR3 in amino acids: CSASLGLAGRNEQFF. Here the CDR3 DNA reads TGCAGTGCTAGTTTAGGACTAGCGGGAAGAAATGAGCAGTTCTTC.

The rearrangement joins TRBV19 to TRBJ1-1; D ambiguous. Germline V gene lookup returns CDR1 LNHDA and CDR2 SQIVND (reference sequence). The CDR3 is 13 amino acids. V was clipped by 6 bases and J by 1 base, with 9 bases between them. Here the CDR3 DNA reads TGTGCCAGTAGCATGGGAGCGAACACTGAAGCTTTCTTT. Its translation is CASSMGANTEAFF.

This chain's CDR3 is CASSWAGFTSYEQYF. Written as DNA, the CDR3 is TGTGCCAGCAGCTGGGCAGGATTTACCTCCTACGAGCAGTACTTC. The chain uses TRBV5-6 and TRBJ2-7; D call uncertain. The ends were cut back, 3 bases at V and 0 bases at J, with 13 bases in the middle. Germline V gene lookup returns CDR1 SGHDT and CDR2 YYEEEE. CDR3 size: 15 residues.

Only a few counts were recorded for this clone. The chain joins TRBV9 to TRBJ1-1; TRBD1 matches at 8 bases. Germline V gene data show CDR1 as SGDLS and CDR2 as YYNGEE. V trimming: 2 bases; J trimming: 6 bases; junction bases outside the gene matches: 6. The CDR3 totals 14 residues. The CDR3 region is CASSVDRAGAEAFF. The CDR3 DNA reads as TGTGCCAGCAGCGTGGACAGGGCTGGGGCTGAAGCTTTCTTT.

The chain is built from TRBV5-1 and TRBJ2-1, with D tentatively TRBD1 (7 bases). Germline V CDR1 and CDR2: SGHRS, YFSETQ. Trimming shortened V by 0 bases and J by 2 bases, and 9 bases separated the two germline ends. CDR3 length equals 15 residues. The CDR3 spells CASSLAGGTYNEQFF. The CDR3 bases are TGCGCCAGCAGCTTGGCAGGGGGGACCTACAATGAGCAGTTCTTC.

The CDR3 loop is CASSLALNSPLHF. DNA for the CDR3: TGTGCCAGCAGTTTAGCGTTAAATTCACCCCTCCACTTT. The chain is built from TRBV12-3 or TRBV12-4 and TRBJ1-6; D call uncertain. The CDR3 loop spans 13 amino acids. Trimming pared 0 bases from V and 7 bases from J, leaving 4 bases between.

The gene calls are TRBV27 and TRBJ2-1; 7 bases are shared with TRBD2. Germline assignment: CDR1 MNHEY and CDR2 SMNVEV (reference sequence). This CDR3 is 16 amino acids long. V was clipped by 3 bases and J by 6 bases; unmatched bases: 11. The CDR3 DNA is TGTGCCAGCAGTTTTATCGGACTAGGAGATCTCAATGAGCAGTTCTTC. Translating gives CASSFIGLGDLNEQFF.

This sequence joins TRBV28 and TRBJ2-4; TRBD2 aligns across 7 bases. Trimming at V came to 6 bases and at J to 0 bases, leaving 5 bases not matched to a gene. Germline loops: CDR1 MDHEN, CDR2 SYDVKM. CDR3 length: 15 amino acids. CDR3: CASSLGGIAKNIQYF. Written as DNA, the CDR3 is TGTGCCAGCAGCTTGGGGGGGATAGCCAAAAACATTCAGTACTTC.

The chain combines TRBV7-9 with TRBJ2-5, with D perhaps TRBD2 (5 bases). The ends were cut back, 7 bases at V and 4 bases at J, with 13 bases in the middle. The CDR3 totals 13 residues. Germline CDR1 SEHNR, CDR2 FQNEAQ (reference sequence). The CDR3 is CASISSAGETQYF. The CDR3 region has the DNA TGTGCCAGCATCTCATCGGCGGGAGAGACCCAGTACTTC.

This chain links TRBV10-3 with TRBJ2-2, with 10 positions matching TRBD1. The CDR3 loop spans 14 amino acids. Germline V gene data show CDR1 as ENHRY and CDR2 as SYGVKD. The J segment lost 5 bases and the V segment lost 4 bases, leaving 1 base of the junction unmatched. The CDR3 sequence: CAISGDRGTGELFF. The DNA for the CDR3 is TGTGCCATCAGTGGGGACAGGGGAACCGGGGAGCTGTTTTTT.

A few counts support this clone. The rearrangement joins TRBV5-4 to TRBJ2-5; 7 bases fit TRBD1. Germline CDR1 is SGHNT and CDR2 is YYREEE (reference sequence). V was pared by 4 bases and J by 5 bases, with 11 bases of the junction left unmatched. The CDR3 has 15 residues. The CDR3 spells CASSKEGGAAETQYF. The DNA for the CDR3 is TGTGCCAGCAGCAAGGAAGGGGGCGCGGCGGAGACCCAGTACTTC.

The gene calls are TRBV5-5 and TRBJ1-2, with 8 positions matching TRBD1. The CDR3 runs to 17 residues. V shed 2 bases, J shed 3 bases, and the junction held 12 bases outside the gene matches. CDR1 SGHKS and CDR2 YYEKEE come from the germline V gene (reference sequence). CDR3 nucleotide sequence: TGTGCCAGCAGCTTACTTCAGGGGGCCCAAGCCGACTATGGCTACACCTTC. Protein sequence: CASSLLQGAQADYGYTF. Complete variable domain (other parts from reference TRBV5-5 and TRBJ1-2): DAGVTQSPTHLIKTRGQQVTLRCSPISGHKSVSWYQQVLGQGPQFIFQYYEKEERGRGNFPDRFSARQFPNYSSELNVNALLLGDSALYLCASSLLQGAQADYGYTFGSGTRLTVV.

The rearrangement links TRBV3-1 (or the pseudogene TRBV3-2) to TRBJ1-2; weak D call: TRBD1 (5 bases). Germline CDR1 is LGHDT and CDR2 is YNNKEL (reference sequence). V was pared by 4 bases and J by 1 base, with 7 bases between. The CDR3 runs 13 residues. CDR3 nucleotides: TGTGCCAGCAGCCTGCAGGGTAACTATGGCTACACCTTC. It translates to CASSLQGNYGYTF.

The CDR3 reads CASFQGSPYTEAFF. In DNA form, the CDR3 reads TGTGCCAGTTTTCAGGGCAGTCCCTACACTGAAGCTTTCTTT. The rearrangement links TRBV19 to TRBJ1-1, with TRBD1 as a possible D gene (5 bases). CDR1 LNHDA and CDR2 SQIVND come from the germline V gene (reference sequence). V was shortened by 8 bases and J by 3 bases, with 16 bases between the two germline ends. The CDR3 runs to 14 residues. The full variable domain, rest sourced from reference TRBV19 and TRBJ1-1, is DGGITQSPKYLFRKEGQNVTLSCEQNLNHDAMYWYRQDPGQGLRLIYYSQIVNDFQKGDIAEGYSVSREKKESFPLTVTSAQKNPTAFYLCASFQGSPYTEAFFGQGTRLTVV.

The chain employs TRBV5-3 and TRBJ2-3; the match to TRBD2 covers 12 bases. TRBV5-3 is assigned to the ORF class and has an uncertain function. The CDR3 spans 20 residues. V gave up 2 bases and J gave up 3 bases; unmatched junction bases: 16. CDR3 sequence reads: CARSFRLVLAGGPRTDTQYF. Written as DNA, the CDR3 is TGTGCCAGAAGCTTTCGATTGGTGCTAGCGGGAGGGCCCAGAACAGATACGCAGTATTTT.

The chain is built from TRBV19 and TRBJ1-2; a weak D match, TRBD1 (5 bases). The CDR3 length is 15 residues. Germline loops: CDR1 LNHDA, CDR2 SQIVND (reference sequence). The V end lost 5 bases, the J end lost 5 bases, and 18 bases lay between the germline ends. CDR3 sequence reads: CASSPNGRGGYGYTF. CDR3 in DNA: TGTGCCAGTAGTCCGAATGGGAGGGGTGGATATGGCTACACCTTC.

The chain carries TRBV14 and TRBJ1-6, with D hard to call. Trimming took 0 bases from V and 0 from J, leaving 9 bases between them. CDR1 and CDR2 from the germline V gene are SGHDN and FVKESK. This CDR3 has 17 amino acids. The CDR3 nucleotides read TGTGCCAGCAGCCAAGATAAGTCGAGCTCCTATAATTCACCCCTCCACTTT. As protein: CASSQDKSSSYNSPLHF. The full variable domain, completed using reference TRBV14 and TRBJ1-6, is EAGVTQFPSHSVIEKGQTVTLRCDPISGHDNLYWYRRVMGKEIKFLLHFVKESKQDESGMPNNRFLAERTGGTYSTLKVQPAELEDSGVYFCASSQDKSSSYNSPLHFGNGTRLTVT.

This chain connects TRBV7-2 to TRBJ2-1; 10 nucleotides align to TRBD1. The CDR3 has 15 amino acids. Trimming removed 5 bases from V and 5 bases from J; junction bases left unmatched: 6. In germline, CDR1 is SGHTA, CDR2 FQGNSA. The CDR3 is CASSHRDRGHNEQFF. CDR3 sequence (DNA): TGTGCCAGCAGCCACCGGGACAGGGGTCACAATGAGCAGTTCTTC.

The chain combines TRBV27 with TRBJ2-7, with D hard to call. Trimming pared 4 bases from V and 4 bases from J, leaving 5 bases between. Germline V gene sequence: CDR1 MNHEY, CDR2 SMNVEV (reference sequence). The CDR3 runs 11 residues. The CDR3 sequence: CASSSEYEQYF. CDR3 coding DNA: TGTGCCAGCAGTTCCGAGTACGAGCAGTACTTC.

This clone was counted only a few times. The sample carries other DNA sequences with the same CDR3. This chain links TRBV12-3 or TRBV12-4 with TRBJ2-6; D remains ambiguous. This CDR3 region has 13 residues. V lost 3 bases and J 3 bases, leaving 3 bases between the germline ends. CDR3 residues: CASSFSGANVLTF. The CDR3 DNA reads TGTGCCAGCAGTTTCAGTGGGGCCAACGTCCTGACTTTC.

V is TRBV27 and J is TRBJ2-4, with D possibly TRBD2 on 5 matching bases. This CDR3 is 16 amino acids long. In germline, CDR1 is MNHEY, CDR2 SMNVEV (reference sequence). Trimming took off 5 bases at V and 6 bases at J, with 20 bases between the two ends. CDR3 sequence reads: CASSPPWAGPGNIQYF. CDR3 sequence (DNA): TGTGCCAGCAGTCCACCTTGGGCGGGCCCGGGAAACATTCAGTACTTC.

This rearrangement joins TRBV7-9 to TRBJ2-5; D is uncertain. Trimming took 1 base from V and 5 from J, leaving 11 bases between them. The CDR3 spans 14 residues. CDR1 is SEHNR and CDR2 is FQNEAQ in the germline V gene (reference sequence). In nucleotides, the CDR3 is TGTGCCAGCAGCTTAGAAGCCGGTATGGAGACCCAGTACTTC. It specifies CASSLEAGMETQYF.

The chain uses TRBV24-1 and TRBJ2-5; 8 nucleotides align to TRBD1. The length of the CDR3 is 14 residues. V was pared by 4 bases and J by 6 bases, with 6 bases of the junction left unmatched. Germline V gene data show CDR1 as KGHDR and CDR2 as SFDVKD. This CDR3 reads CATSEAGGGKTQYF. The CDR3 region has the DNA TGTGCCACCAGTGAAGCAGGGGGCGGGAAGACCCAGTACTTC.

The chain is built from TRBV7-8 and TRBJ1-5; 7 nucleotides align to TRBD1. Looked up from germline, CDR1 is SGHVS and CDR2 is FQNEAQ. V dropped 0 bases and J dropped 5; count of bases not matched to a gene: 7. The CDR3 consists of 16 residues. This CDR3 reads CASSLAPGTADQPQHF. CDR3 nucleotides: TGTGCCAGCAGCTTAGCCCCCGGGACAGCGGATCAGCCCCAGCATTTT.

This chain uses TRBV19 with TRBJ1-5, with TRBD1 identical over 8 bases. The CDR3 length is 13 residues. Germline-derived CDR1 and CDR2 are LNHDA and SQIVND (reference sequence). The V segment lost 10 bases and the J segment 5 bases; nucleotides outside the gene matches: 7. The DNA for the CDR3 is TGTGCCACCAGGACAGGGACTTATCAGCCCCAGCATTTT. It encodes CATRTGTYQPQHF.

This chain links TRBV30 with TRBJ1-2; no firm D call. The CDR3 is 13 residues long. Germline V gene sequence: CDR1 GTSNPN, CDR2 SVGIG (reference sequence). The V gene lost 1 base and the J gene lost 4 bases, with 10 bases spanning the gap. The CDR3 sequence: CAWSDRQAYGYTF. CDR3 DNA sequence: TGTGCCTGGAGTGATAGGCAGGCCTATGGCTACACCTTC.